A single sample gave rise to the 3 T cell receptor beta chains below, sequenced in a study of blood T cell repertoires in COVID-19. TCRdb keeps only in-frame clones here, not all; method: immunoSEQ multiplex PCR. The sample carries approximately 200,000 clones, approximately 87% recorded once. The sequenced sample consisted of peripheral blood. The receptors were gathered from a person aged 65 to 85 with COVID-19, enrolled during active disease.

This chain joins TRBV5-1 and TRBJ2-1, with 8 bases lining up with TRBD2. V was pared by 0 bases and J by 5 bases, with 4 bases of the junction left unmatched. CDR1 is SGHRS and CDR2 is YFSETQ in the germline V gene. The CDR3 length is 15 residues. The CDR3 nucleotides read TGCGCCAGCAGCTTGGGACTAGCGCAGGACAATGAGCAGTTCTTC. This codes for CASSLGLAQDNEQFF.

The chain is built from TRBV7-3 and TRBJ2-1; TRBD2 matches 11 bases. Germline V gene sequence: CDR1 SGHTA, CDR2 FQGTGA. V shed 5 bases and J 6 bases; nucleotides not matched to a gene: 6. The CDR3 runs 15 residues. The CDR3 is CASSPLAGVSNEQFF. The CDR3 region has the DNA TGTGCCAGCAGCCCACTAGCGGGGGTTTCCAATGAGCAGTTCTTC.

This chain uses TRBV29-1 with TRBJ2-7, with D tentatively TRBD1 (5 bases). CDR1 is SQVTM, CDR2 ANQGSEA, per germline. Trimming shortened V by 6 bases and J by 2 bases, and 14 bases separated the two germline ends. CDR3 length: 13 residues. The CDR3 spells CSVIPRDPYEQYF. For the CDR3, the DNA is TGCAGCGTGATCCCCAGGGATCCCTACGAGCAGTACTTC.